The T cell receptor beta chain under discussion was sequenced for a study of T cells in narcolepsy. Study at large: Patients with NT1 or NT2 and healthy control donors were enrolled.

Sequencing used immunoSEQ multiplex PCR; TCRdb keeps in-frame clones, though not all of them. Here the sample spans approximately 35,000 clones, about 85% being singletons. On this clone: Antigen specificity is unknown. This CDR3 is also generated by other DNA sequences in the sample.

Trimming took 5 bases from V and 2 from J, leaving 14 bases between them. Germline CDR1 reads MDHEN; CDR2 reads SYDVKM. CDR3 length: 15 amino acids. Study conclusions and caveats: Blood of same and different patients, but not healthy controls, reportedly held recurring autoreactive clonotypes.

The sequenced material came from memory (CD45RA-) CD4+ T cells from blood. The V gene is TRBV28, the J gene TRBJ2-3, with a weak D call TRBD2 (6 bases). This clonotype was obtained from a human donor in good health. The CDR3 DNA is TGTGCCAGCAGTCCGGGGCGGGGATACACAGATACGCAGTATTTT. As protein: CASSPGRGYTDTQYF.